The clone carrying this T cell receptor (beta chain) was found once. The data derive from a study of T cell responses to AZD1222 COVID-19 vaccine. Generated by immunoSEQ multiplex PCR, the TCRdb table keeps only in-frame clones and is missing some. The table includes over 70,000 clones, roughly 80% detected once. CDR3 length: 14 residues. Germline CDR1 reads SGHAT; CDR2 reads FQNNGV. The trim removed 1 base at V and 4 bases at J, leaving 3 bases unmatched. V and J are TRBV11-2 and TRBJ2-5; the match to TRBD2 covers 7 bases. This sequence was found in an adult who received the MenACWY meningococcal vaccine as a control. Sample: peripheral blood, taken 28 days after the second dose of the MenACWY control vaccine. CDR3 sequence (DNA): TGTGCCAGCAGCTTAGGACTAGCAAGAGAGACCCAGTACTTC. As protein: CASSLGLARETQYF. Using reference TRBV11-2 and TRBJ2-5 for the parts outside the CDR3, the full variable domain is EAGVAQSPRYKIIEKRQSVAFWCNPISGHATLYWYQQILGQGPKLLIQFQNNGVVDDSQLPKDRFSAERLKGVDSTLKIQPAKLEDSAVYLCASSLGLARETQYFGPGTRLLVL.